This T cell receptor (beta chain) was identified during a study of cytomegalovirus exposure and HLA in healthy donors. The CDR3 covers 13 residues. The germline CDR1 and CDR2 sequences are SGHAT and FQNNGV. Trimming stripped 0 bases from V and 5 bases from J, with 5 bases between. The PCR had 60 Vbeta and 13 Jbeta primers. Assay: immunoSEQ multiplex PCR; the TCRdb copy retains only in-frame clones and omits some. The sample has roughly 150,000 clones, roughly 70% seen once. Overall study results and limits: Indistinguishable V segments such as TRBV6-2 and TRBV6-3 were excluded. According to an earlier analysis, most TCR beta V segments yielded productive rearrangements about 87% or about 30% of the time.

Worth noting for this clone: Its antigen is currently unknown.

The rearrangement joins TRBV11-2 to TRBJ2-1; unclear D gene. This clonotype was sampled from a man aged 25 to 40 in good health and CMV-seronegative. The specimen sequenced was PBMCs. CDR3 nucleotide sequence: TGTGCCAGCAGCTTAGAACTGAACAATGAGCAGTTCTTC. The encoded protein is CASSLELNNEQFF.